This entry lists 15 T cell receptor beta chains sequenced from one sample in a study of technical replicates of blood from a few donors. Profiling relied on immunoSEQ multiplex PCR, and the TCRdb table lists in-frame clones only, not all of them. This table has roughly 80,000 clones, 93% appearing once. The specimen sequenced was T cells isolated from PBMCs. These receptors all stem from a human donor in good health.

The count of this clone is one. CDR3 DNA sequence: TGTGCCAGCAGCCCTGGGACAGGGTATTTTGAAAACACCATATATTTT. Amino acids: CASSPGTGYFENTIYF. The chain links TRBV4-2 to TRBJ1-3; 9 nucleotides match TRBD1. CDR3 length: 16 amino acids. In germline, CDR1 is LGHNA, CDR2 YNFKEQ. The trim removed 4 bases at V and 6 bases at J, leaving 10 bases unmatched.

The rearrangement joins TRBV11-3 to TRBJ2-1; possibly TRBD1 for D (6 bases). Germline V lookup: CDR1 SGHNT, CDR2 YENEEA. This CDR3 region has 14 residues. V was pared by 2 bases and J by 4 bases, with 9 bases between. The chain's CDR3 is CASSLQQGYNEQFF. CDR3 DNA sequence: TGTGCCAGCAGCTTACAGCAGGGGTACAATGAGCAGTTCTTC.

The chain has TRBV4-1 and TRBJ1-5, with D unresolved. V was clipped by 6 bases and J by 6 bases, with 15 bases between them. Germline lookup yields CDR1 MGHRA and CDR2 YSYEKL. This CDR3 spans 14 amino acids. The CDR3 loop is CASSYDNGGQPQHF. The DNA for the CDR3 is TGCGCCAGCAGTTACGACAACGGTGGTCAGCCCCAGCATTTT.

This clone was seen a single time. This chain joins TRBV18 and TRBJ1-4; 10 positions agree with TRBD1. Trimming cost V 6 bases and J 8 bases; bases outside gene matches: 9. This CDR3 is 15 amino acids long. CDR1 and CDR2 (germline): KGHSH, LQKENI. CDR3 loop: CASSVTGGALEKLFF. The CDR3 DNA follows: TGTGCCAGCTCGGTGACAGGGGGCGCACTGGAAAAACTGTTTTTT.

This rearrangement joins TRBV5-8 to TRBJ2-7; D possibly corresponds to TRBD1 (6 bases). Germline values: CDR1 SGHTS, CDR2 YDEGEE. The CDR3 consists of 14 residues. Trimming left V 2 bases short and J 3 bases short, with 12 bases between. The CDR3 DNA sequence: TGTGCCAGCAGCTTTGGACAGTGGAACTACGAGCAGTACTTC. This translates into CASSFGQWNYEQYF. The variable domain in full, completed from reference TRBV5-8 and TRBJ2-7, reads EAGVTQSPTHLIKTRGQQATLRCSPISGHTSVYWYQQALGLGLQFLLWYDEGEERNRGNFPPRFSGRQFPNYSSELNVNALELEDSALYLCASSFGQWNYEQYFGPGTRLTVT.

The J gene is TRBJ2-7, the V gene TRBV11-2; 12 positions match TRBD2. Germline CDR1 SGHAT, CDR2 FQNNGV. The CDR3 has 17 amino acids. V shed 5 bases, J shed 0 bases, and the junction held 8 bases outside the gene matches. The CDR3 here is CASSPDGLAGTSYEQYF. CDR3 DNA: TGTGCCAGCAGCCCAGACGGACTAGCGGGAACCTCCTACGAGCAGTACTTC.

The rearrangement links TRBV19 to TRBJ1-2; 9 nucleotides agree with TRBD1. V shed 4 bases and J 6 bases; nucleotides not matched to a gene: 3. CDR1 LNHDA and CDR2 SQIVND come from the germline V gene (reference sequence). The length of the CDR3 is 13 residues. The CDR3 sequence is CASSTDRGDGYTF. The DNA of the CDR3 is TGTGCCAGTAGTACCGACAGGGGGGATGGCTACACCTTC.

The chain uses TRBV7-8 and TRBJ2-7, with a weak D call TRBD1 (6 bases). The germline V gene encodes CDR1 SGHVS and CDR2 FQNEAQ. The ends were cut back, 4 bases at V and 3 bases at J, with 16 bases in the middle. This CDR3 region has 15 residues. This chain's CDR3 is CASSSPGTTSYEQYF. DNA of the CDR3: TGTGCCAGCAGCTCCCCCGGGACAACGAGCTACGAGCAGTACTTC.

The chain carries TRBV2 and TRBJ2-1, with TRBD2 as a possible D gene (6 bases). V lost 3 bases and J lost 4, with 10 bases in between. The CDR3 covers 14 residues. Germline CDR1 SNHLY, CDR2 FYNNEI. The CDR3 DNA reads TGTGCCAGCAGTGACAGCGGGCGGTACAATGAGCAGTTCTTC. The encoded protein is CASSDSGRYNEQFF. The whole variable domain, remainder taken from reference TRBV2 and TRBJ2-1, is EPEVTQTPSHQVTQMGQEVILRCVPISNHLYFYWYRQILGQKVEFLVSFYNNEISEKSEIFDDQFSVERPDGSNFTLKIRSTKLEDSAMYFCASSDSGRYNEQFFGPGTRLTVL.

V usage is TRBV2 and J usage is TRBJ1-1; no firm D call. V was pared by 5 bases and J by 4 bases, with 8 bases between. This CDR3 is built from 12 residues. Germline V gene lookup returns CDR1 SNHLY and CDR2 FYNNEI. The CDR3 region is CASSYESTEAFF. In DNA, the CDR3 is TGTGCCAGCAGTTACGAGTCCACTGAAGCTTTCTTT.

The genes are TRBV27 and TRBJ2-7, with no clear D. Trimming removed 0 bases at V and 1 base at J, with 4 bases between. From germline, CDR1 is MNHEY and CDR2 SMNVEV (reference sequence). The CDR3 is made up of 13 amino acids. CDR3 in amino acids: CASSLSLSYEQYF. As DNA, the CDR3 is TGTGCCAGCAGTTTATCCCTTTCCTACGAGCAGTACTTC.

This CDR3 reads CSVEVVTGHLANYGYTF. CDR3 nucleotide sequence: TGCAGCGTTGAAGTGGTGACAGGACACCTCGCTAACTATGGCTACACCTTC. The chain recombines TRBV29-1 with TRBJ1-2, with D possibly being TRBD1 (6 bases). The germline CDR1 and CDR2 sequences are SQVTM and ANQGSEA. V was clipped by 1 base and J by 0 bases, with 18 bases between them. The CDR3 runs 17 residues. Looking up the rest from reference TRBV29-1 and TRBJ1-2 gives the full variable domain: SAVISQKPSRDICQRGTSLTIQCQVDSQVTMMFWYRQQPGQSLTLIATANQGSEATYESGFVIDKFPISRPNLTFSTLTVSNMSPEDSSIYLCSVEVVTGHLANYGYTFGSGTRLTVV.

The rearrangement links TRBV7-9 to TRBJ1-2; 10 bases match TRBD1. With V trimmed by 11 bases and J by 4 bases, 4 bases remained unmatched. This CDR3 has 12 residues. CDR1 is SEHNR and CDR2 is FQNEAQ in the germline V gene (reference sequence). The CDR3 DNA sequence: TGTGCCCACGGGACAGGGGCCTATGGCTACACCTTC. Its translation: CAHGTGAYGYTF.

The chain uses TRBV9 and TRBJ1-1, with 7 bases matching TRBD1. Germline CDR1 reads SGDLS; CDR2 reads YYNGEE. The CDR3 has 12 amino acids. Trimming took 3 bases from V and 4 from J; bases not matched to a gene: 0. The CDR3 protein is CASSAGGTEAFF. DNA of the CDR3: TGTGCCAGCAGCGCAGGGGGCACTGAAGCTTTCTTT. Together with reference TRBV9 and TRBJ1-1, the CDR3 gives the full variable domain: DSGVTQTPKHLITATGQRVTLRCSPRSGDLSVYWYQQSLDQGLQFLIQYYNGEERAKGNILERFSAQQFPDLHSELNLSSLELGDSALYFCASSAGGTEAFFGQGTRLTVV.

The sample holds one count of this clone. This chain links TRBV6-5 with TRBJ1-1, with D hard to call. Germline assignment: CDR1 MNHEY and CDR2 SVGAGI. Trimming cost V 7 bases and J 0 bases, with 15 bases left between them. This CDR3 is built from 15 residues. CDR3 nucleotide sequence: TGTGCCAGCACCCGCAGAAGCGAGTTGAACACTGAAGCTTTCTTT. Translating gives CASTRRSELNTEAFF.